The entry below describes one TCR beta chain. Antigen specificity is unknown. The sample originates from a study of spatial heterogeneity in lung cancer. Study-wide background: There were around 72 donors, all of them untreated patients with early-stage non-small cell lung cancer. Taken at a median of approximately 2 years after resection, follow-up PBMC samples underwent sequencing when available.

The time point is: blood at routine non-recurrence follow-up after resection. From tumor, nontumor lung or frozen PBMC, whole RNA was taken unsorted for sequencing. The presence of a unique molecular identifier marked each TCR cDNA molecule. Each CDR3 protein is one row after TCRdb ran MiXCR on the 5' RACE reads. This sample yields some 110,000 distinct CDR3 sequences, of which more than 9% are seen a single time; approximately 17% belongs to the top ten. The CDR3 is made up of 17 amino acids. V trimming: 3 bases; J trimming: 4 bases; junction bases outside the gene matches: 10. Germline V gene sequence: CDR1 KGHDR, CDR2 SFDVKD. Findings of the study overall: Ubiquitous, expanded tumor-derived TCRs were more frequently observed in blood at resection than at follow-up.

The receptor's source is a male donor with early-stage non-small cell lung cancer. Sequencing used PBMCs, obtained at follow-up. This rearrangement joins TRBV24-1 to TRBJ2-5; 10 bases agree with TRBD1. As DNA, the CDR3 is TGTGCCACCAGTGATATTAGACAGGGGGCTGGCGGAGAGACCCAGTACTTC. It specifies CATSDIRQGAGGETQYF.